This TCR beta chain is drawn from a study of blood T cells in healthy people across ages. General study points: CMV infection status of these donors was not known. Estimates drawn from one million T cells were deemed to understate diversity.

For the second PCR, which ran for roughly 6 to 12 cycles, a sample-barcoded 5' primer and a J-beta primer mix were used. MiXCR was run by TCRdb on the 5' RACE reads, yielding one entry per CDR3 protein. The repertoire holds some 1.1 million distinct CDR3 sequences, with more than 30% as singletons. Trimming took 8 bases from V and 11 from J; bases not matched to a gene: 23. The length of the CDR3 is 16 residues. The germline gives CDR1 SGHAT, CDR2 FQDESV (reference sequence). This clonotype came up a few times. As yet, its antigen is unknown. The chain uses TRBV11-1 and TRBJ2-5; 7 bases line up with TRBD2. The specimen was blood. The receptor was isolated from a man in his late teens or twenties in good health. The CDR3 nucleotides read TGTGCCAGCGGGTTAGTTGGGCGGGGGTCCTACAATGAGCAGTACTTC. This translates into CASGLVGRGSYNEQYF.